Each of the 10 T cell receptor beta chains below was sequenced from the same sample in a study of cytomegalovirus exposure and HLA in healthy donors. PCR primers comprised 60 Vbeta and 13 Jbeta primers. Only in-frame clones appear in the TCRdb table, and some are missing; sequencing was by immunoSEQ multiplex PCR. Here the sample spans under 250,000 clones, about 84% being singletons. Sequencing was done on a sample of PBMCs. The origin of the receptors is a human donor in good health.

The chain joins TRBV29-1 to TRBJ2-1, with TRBD1 matching over 9 bases. Losses at the gene ends were 2 bases for V and 7 bases for J; bases not matched to a gene: 3. The length of the CDR3 is 13 residues. CDR1 and CDR2 (germline): SQVTM, ANQGSEA. Here the CDR3 DNA reads TGCAGCGTTGAACCACAGGGGGCAAATGAGCAGTTCTTC. It codes for CSVEPQGANEQFF.

CDR3 in amino acids: CAWSLLAGGHEQFF. The CDR3 DNA reads as TGTGCCTGGAGCTTACTAGCGGGGGGGCATGAGCAGTTCTTC. The V gene is TRBV30, the J gene TRBJ2-1; 13 bases line up with TRBD2. V trimming: 3 bases; J trimming: 8 bases; junction bases outside the gene matches: 4. The CDR3 has 14 amino acids. Germline CDR1 and CDR2: GTSNPN and SVGIG (reference sequence). Filled out from reference TRBV30 and TRBJ2-1, the complete variable domain reads SQTIHQWPATLVQPVGSPLSLECTVEGTSNPNLYWYRQAAGRGLQLLFYSVGIGQISSEVPQNLSASRPQDRQFILSSKKLLLSDSGFYLCAWSLLAGGHEQFFGPGTRLTVL.

J is TRBJ2-3 and V is TRBV10-3; TRBD2 matches at 11 bases. V trimming: 3 bases; J trimming: 1 base; junction bases outside the gene matches: 12. The CDR3 sequence is 19 residues long. Germline V CDR1 and CDR2: ENHRY, SYGVKD. CDR3 coding DNA: TGTGCCATCAGTGATGGGACTAGCGGTTCCCTGGGAGGCACAGATACGCAGTATTTT. This translates into CAISDGTSGSLGGTDTQYF.

This chain connects TRBV19 to TRBJ2-2, with 8 bases fitting TRBD2. Germline V CDR1 and CDR2: LNHDA, SQIVND (reference sequence). The CDR3 extends over 15 amino acids. V dropped 3 bases and J dropped 4; count of bases not matched to a gene: 4. The chain's CDR3 is CASSMVSGSTGELFF. The CDR3 DNA sequence: TGTGCCAGTAGTATGGTGAGCGGGAGCACCGGGGAGCTGTTTTTT.

This clone appeared a few times. CDR3 region: CSVDGSEADTQYF. CDR3 nucleotides: TGCAGCGTTGATGGGTCTGAGGCAGATACGCAGTATTTT. The chain couples TRBV29-1 to TRBJ2-3; D not resolved. The CDR3 loop spans 13 amino acids. Germline V gene sequence: CDR1 SQVTM, CDR2 ANQGSEA. The V gene lost 3 bases and the J gene lost 4 bases, with 11 bases spanning the gap.

The chain employs TRBV28 and TRBJ2-1; 13 bases map to TRBD2. This CDR3 is built from 15 residues. V was clipped by 4 bases and J by 8 bases; unmatched bases: 5. CDR1 is MDHEN, CDR2 SYDVKM, per germline. The CDR3 protein is CASSWRTSGSHEQFF. The CDR3 nucleotides read TGTGCCAGCAGTTGGCGGACTAGCGGGAGCCATGAGCAGTTCTTC.

This clone came up once. The chain carries TRBV27 and TRBJ2-7, with TRBD2 matching 8 bases. The V and J ends lost 3 bases and 5 bases, in that order; junction bases with no gene match: 6. CDR3 length: 14 amino acids. In germline, CDR1 is MNHEY, CDR2 SMNVEV (reference sequence). CDR3 sequence (DNA): TGTGCCAGCAGTTTCATCGCGGGAGGCGACGAGCAGTACTTC. This sequence encodes CASSFIAGGDEQYF.

This clone was detected once. The germline gene is not matched at one end of the junction; a read error may be the cause. J is TRBJ2-2 and V is TRBV7-9, with D perhaps matching TRBD1 (6 bases). The CDR3 length is 14 residues. Germline values: CDR1 SEHNR, CDR2 FQNEAQ (reference sequence). The CDR3 DNA is TGTTCCAGCAACCAGGGGCTAGACGGCGGGGAGCTGTTTTTT. Protein: CSSNQGLDGGELFF.

The V call is TRBV14, the J call TRBJ2-1, with 8 bases fitting TRBD1. The ends lost 2 bases at V and 0 bases at J; junction bases unmatched: 3. Germline CDR1 is SGHDN and CDR2 is FVKESK. This CDR3 is 16 amino acids long. CDR3 region: CASSQPGQGSYNEQFF. DNA of the CDR3: TGTGCCAGCAGCCAACCCGGACAGGGCTCCTACAATGAGCAGTTCTTC. The variable domain in full, completed from reference TRBV14 and TRBJ2-1, reads EAGVTQFPSHSVIEKGQTVTLRCDPISGHDNLYWYRRVMGKEIKFLLHFVKESKQDESGMPNNRFLAERTGGTYSTLKVQPAELEDSGVYFCASSQPGQGSYNEQFFGPGTRLTVL.

Comment on this clone: Sequence at one end of the junction differs from germline and may be a read error. This rearrangement joins TRBV7-9 to TRBJ1-1; 7 nucleotides line up with TRBD1. The CDR3 contains 12 residues. Germline CDR1 SEHNR, CDR2 FQNEAQ (reference sequence). Here the CDR3 reads CSSSFDRVEAFF. CDR3 DNA: TGTTCCAGCAGCTTCGACAGGGTTGAAGCTTTCTTT.